The 31 T cell receptor beta chains given below trace back to one sample, sequenced in a study of molecular identifiers for immune sequencing clone quantification. TCRdb processed the PCR reads anew with MiXCR; each CDR3 protein has one entry. This sample has fewer than 350,000 distinct CDR3 sequences, with about a quarter found just once. Sequences were obtained from naive CD8+ T cells from blood, with Jurkat cell RNA spiked in. Regarding subset: FACS-sorted CD8+CD4-CCR7+CD45RA+ naive T cells. These receptors all come from a human donor in good health. Some libraries in this study had Jurkat cell RNA spiked in.

In its sample, this clonotype was seen a few times. CDR3 loop: CASSHGGSPNEQFF. As DNA, the CDR3 is TGTGCCAGCAGCCACGGCGGGAGTCCCAATGAGCAGTTCTTC. V and J are TRBV3-1 and TRBJ2-1; 7 bases fit TRBD2. CDR1 and CDR2 (germline): LGHDT, YNNKEL (reference sequence). J lost 6 bases, V lost 3 bases, and 5 bases had no gene match. This CDR3 has 14 amino acids.

This clonotype was seen repeatedly, ten times or more. The chain employs TRBV7-9 and TRBJ2-3; 12 nucleotides align to TRBD2. The CDR3 consists of 15 residues. Germline CDR1 and CDR2: SEHNR and FQNEAQ (reference sequence). V lost 8 bases to trimming and J lost 0 bases; unmatched junction nucleotides: 3. In DNA, the CDR3 is TGTGCCAGCGTCGGACTAGCGGGGAGCACAGATACGCAGTATTTT. It is translated as CASVGLAGSTDTQYF. Together with reference TRBV7-9 and TRBJ2-3, the CDR3 gives the full variable domain: DTGVSQNPRHKITKRGQNVTFRCDPISEHNRLYWYRQTLGQGPEFLTYFQNEAQLEKSRLLSDRFSAERPKGSFSTLEIQRTEQGDSAMYLCASVGLAGSTDTQYFGPGTRLTVL.

In its sample, this clonotype was seen many times. CDR3 DNA sequence: TGTGCCAGCACCGTGGATTTCACAGATACGCAGTATTTT. It is translated as CASTVDFTDTQYF. J is TRBJ2-3 and V is TRBV7-9, with D unclear. V was trimmed by 7 bases and J by 2 bases, leaving 10 bases between them. The CDR3 is 13 amino acids. CDR1 and CDR2 from the germline V gene are SEHNR and FQNEAQ (reference sequence).

The rearrangement joins TRBV20-1 to TRBJ2-7; tentative D call: TRBD1 (6 bases). Germline V gene data show CDR1 as DFQATT and CDR2 as SNEGSKA (reference sequence). Trimming took off 1 base at V and 3 bases at J, with 16 bases between the two ends. The CDR3 loop spans 15 amino acids. The CDR3 nucleotides are TGCAGTGCTAGAGGCTCCGGACAGAGAGGCTACGAGCAGTACTTC. Its protein product is CSARGSGQRGYEQYF.

Concerning this clonotype: A much bigger clone sits one base away, suggesting this may be a read error. The V gene is TRBV7-6, the J gene TRBJ2-3; D call uncertain. The V gene's germline CDR1 is SGHVS and CDR2 FNYEAQ. The CDR3 is 12 amino acids. The V and J ends lost 2 bases and 8 bases respectively, with 8 bases between them. CDR3 sequence reads: CASSLWSGTQYF. For the CDR3, the DNA is TGTGCCAGCAGCTTATGGTCAGGTACGCAGTATTTT.

There are a few counts of this clonotype. This chain connects TRBV6-5 to TRBJ2-2; a weak D match, TRBD2 (5 bases). Germline loops: CDR1 MNHEY, CDR2 SVGAGI. The CDR3 length is 14 residues. V was shortened by 3 bases and J by 6 bases, with 11 bases between the two germline ends. This CDR3 reads CASSYPRTPGELFF. CDR3 sequence (DNA): TGTGCCAGCAGTTATCCCCGGACTCCCGGGGAGCTGTTTTTT.

On this clonotype: Since a much larger clone is just one base distant, this may be a read error. The chain has TRBV24-1 and TRBJ2-3; the match to TRBD2 covers 8 bases. Trimming removed 4 bases from V and 2 bases from J; junction bases left unmatched: 10. This CDR3 is 17 amino acids long. Germline lookup yields CDR1 KGHDR and CDR2 SFDVKD. CDR3 bases: TGTGCCACCAGTGACTGCCTAGCGGGTCTCTCCACAGATACGCAGTATTTT. It translates to CATSDCLAGLSTDTQYF.

A note on this clonotype: At one end the junction does not follow the germline gene, possibly because of a read error. This chain joins TRBV4-1 and TRBJ1-5; possibly TRBD1 for D (6 bases). The CDR3 totals 16 residues. Germline V gene data show CDR1 as MGHRA and CDR2 as YSYEKL. The CDR3 region is CARSQQGGQSNQPPHF. DNA of the CDR3: TGCGCCCGCAGCCAACAGGGCGGGCAAAGCAATCAGCCCCCGCATTTT.

A remark on this clonotype: This sequence may be a read error, since a much larger clone differs from it by one base. The rearrangement uses TRBV2 and TRBJ2-3, with 9 bases identical to TRBD2. CDR1 is SNHLY, CDR2 FYNNEI, per germline. CDR3 length: 19 residues. The CDR3 spells CASSEWYFLTSGSTDTKYF. The CDR3 nucleotides read TGTGCCAGCAGTGAATGGTATTTCCTGACTAGCGGTAGCACAGATACGAAGTATTTT.

The table lists this clonotype with a few counts. J is TRBJ1-1 and V is TRBV9; maybe TRBD1 (6 bases). Per germline, CDR1 SGDLS and CDR2 YYNGEE. V was trimmed by 2 bases and J by 2 bases, leaving 19 bases between them. The CDR3 consists of 17 residues. CDR3 nucleotides: TGTGCCAGCAGCGTGAGGGGGAGGGGGGGACTTAACACTGAAGCTTTCTTT. Protein: CASSVRGRGGLNTEAFF.

As to this clonotype: A junction end diverges from the germline sequence, so it may reflect a read error. The chain combines TRBV19 with TRBJ1-1, with TRBD1 as a possible D gene (5 bases). CDR3 length: 13 residues. CDR1 and CDR2 from the germline V gene are LNHDA and SQIVND (reference sequence). The CDR3 nucleotides are TGTGCCAGTAGTATGGGGGTGGTCACTGTAGCTTTCTTT. Translated: CASSMGVVTVAFF.

With regard to this clonotype: At one of its ends the junction is not consistent with the germline gene, which may arise from a read error. The gene calls are TRBV29-1 and TRBJ2-3; 8 bases match TRBD2. This CDR3 has 13 amino acids. Germline lookup yields CDR1 SQVTM and CDR2 ANQGSEA. CDR3: CSVSGSNPDAQYF. The CDR3 region has the DNA TGCAGCGTTAGCGGGAGCAACCCAGATGCGCAGTATTTT.

Here the CDR3 DNA reads TGCGCCAGCAGCCAAAAGGACGGAACCTACGAGCAGTACTTC. Its translation: CASSQKDGTYEQYF. The rearrangement uses TRBV4-1 and TRBJ2-7; D uncertain. The V gene lost 2 bases and the J gene lost 2 bases, with 10 bases spanning the gap. The length of the CDR3 is 14 residues. CDR1 is MGHRA and CDR2 is YSYEKL in the germline V gene.

V is TRBV6-6 and J is TRBJ2-3; 14 nucleotides match TRBD2. CDR1 and CDR2 (germline): MNHNY, SVGAGI (reference sequence). CDR3 length: 17 amino acids. Losses at the gene ends were 5 bases for V and 5 bases for J; bases not matched to a gene: 9. The chain's CDR3 is CASSQTSGRAAGDTQYF. The CDR3 region has the DNA TGTGCCAGCAGTCAGACTAGCGGGAGGGCCGCCGGAGATACGCAGTATTTT.

This clonotype was seen only a few times. A read error may produce the germline difference seen at one junction end. The genes are TRBV13 and TRBJ1-5; D uncertain. Germline CDR1 reads PRHDT; CDR2 reads FYEKMQ (reference sequence). The CDR3 is made up of 14 amino acids. Here the CDR3 DNA reads TGTGCCAGCGGCTTAGGAGATAGCAATCAGCCCCAGCATTTT. Amino acid sequence: CASGLGDSNQPQHF.

In the case of this clonotype: With a much larger clone just one base away, this may be a read error. This chain joins TRBV29-1 and TRBJ2-2, with TRBD2 as a possible D gene (6 bases). This CDR3 is built from 12 residues. The germline V gene encodes CDR1 SQVTM and CDR2 ANQGSEA. CDR3 bases: TGCAGCGCCATCAGTAACACCGGGGGGCTGTTTTTT. It specifies CSAISNTGGLFF.

The V gene is TRBV5-6, the J gene TRBJ1-4; D is uncertain. The CDR3 is made up of 14 amino acids. Trimming pared 0 bases from V and 0 bases from J, leaving 3 bases between. Germline V gene lookup returns CDR1 SGHDT and CDR2 YYEEEE. The CDR3 nucleotides are TGTGCCAGCAGCTTGGCCCCAACTAATGAAAAACTGTTTTTT. This sequence encodes CASSLAPTNEKLFF.

A word on this clonotype: A read error may be the cause here, since a much bigger clone is one base away. The chain uses TRBV5-1 and TRBJ2-5; D is uncertain. The V gene's germline CDR1 is SGHRS and CDR2 YFSETQ. This CDR3 spans 13 amino acids. CDR3 loop: CASSPPLQEPQYF. In nucleotides, the CDR3 is TGCGCCAGCAGCCCCCCCCTCCAAGAGCCCCAGTACTTC. Together with reference TRBV5-1 and TRBJ2-5, the CDR3 gives the full variable domain: KAGVTQTPRYLIKTRGQQVTLSCSPISGHRSVSWYQQTPGQGLQFLFEYFSETQRNKGNFPGRFSGRQFSNSRSEMNVSTLELGDSALYLCASSPPLQEPQYFGPGTRLLVL.

Of note for this clonotype: A much larger clone is a single base away; this may be a read error. V usage is TRBV2 and J usage is TRBJ2-5, with D unclear. CDR1 and CDR2 (germline): SNHLY, FYNNEI. CDR3 length equals 13 residues. V was pared by 7 bases and J by 0 bases, with 9 bases between. The CDR3 region is CASNLTDQETQYF. CDR3 DNA sequence: TGTGCCAGCAATCTTACAGACCAAGAGACCCAGTACTTC.

This clonotype has a count of ten or more. The J gene is TRBJ2-3, the V gene TRBV29-1; 8 nucleotides line up with TRBD2. The CDR3 length is 15 residues. V lost 6 bases, J lost 2 bases, and 10 bases stayed unmatched. Germline CDR1 SQVTM, CDR2 ANQGSEA. Here the CDR3 DNA reads TGCAGCGTCCCATGGCTAGCGGGCTTCACAGATACGCAGTATTTT. It translates to CSVPWLAGFTDTQYF.

About this clonotype: Mismatch with germline at one junction end may stem from a read error. The rearrangement uses TRBV7-9 and TRBJ2-5; 8 bases line up with TRBD1. The length of the CDR3 is 17 residues. Germline-derived CDR1 and CDR2 are SEHNR and FQNEAQ (reference sequence). CDR3 DNA: TGTGCCAGCAGCCGGAGACCGTTGACAGGGGTCAGAGAGGCCCAGTACTTC. Its protein is CASSRRPLTGVREAQYF.

In this sample, this clonotype turned up a few times. V and J are TRBV11-2 and TRBJ2-1; 12 nucleotides line up with TRBD1. In germline, CDR1 is SGHAT, CDR2 FQNNGV. Trimming removed 5 bases from V and 5 bases from J; junction bases left unmatched: 4. CDR3 size: 15 residues. The CDR3 region has the DNA TGTGCCAGCAGCCCCCGGGACAGGGGGCACAATGAGCAGTTCTTC. Encoded protein: CASSPRDRGHNEQFF.

This clonotype was observed many times. CDR3 amino acids: CASSLQGGNQPQHF. DNA of the CDR3: TGTGCCAGCAGTTTACAGGGAGGTAATCAGCCCCAGCATTTT. The chain carries TRBV27 and TRBJ1-5; D may be TRBD1 (5 bases). Germline V CDR1 and CDR2: MNHEY, SMNVEV (reference sequence). CDR3 length: 14 residues. Between the trimmed V and J ends, which lost 2 bases and 4 bases, there was a span of 9 bases.

This sequence joins TRBV6-2 or TRBV6-3 and TRBJ2-1; D unclear. Trimming took off 8 bases at V and 7 bases at J, with 30 bases between the two ends. The CDR3 runs 18 residues. Germline values: CDR1 MNHEY, CDR2 SVGEGT. The CDR3 loop reads CASSDPYQARKNWNEQFF. The CDR3 DNA sequence: TGTGCCAGCTCAGATCCCTATCAAGCTCGGAAGAATTGGAATGAGCAGTTCTTC.

This clonotype was detected many times. The V gene is TRBV5-4, the J gene TRBJ2-7; 7 bases fit TRBD2. CDR1 is SGHNT and CDR2 is YYREEE in the germline V gene (reference sequence). The CDR3 has 13 amino acids. The trim removed 4 bases at V and 7 bases at J, leaving 8 bases unmatched. In nucleotides, the CDR3 is TGTGCCAGCAGCCCGGGACTACCGGAAGAGCAGTACTTC. It encodes CASSPGLPEEQYF.

This clonotype showed up just a few times. V usage is TRBV4-3 and J usage is TRBJ2-3; 7 nucleotides agree with TRBD2. CDR1 and CDR2 (germline): LGHNA, YSLEER. V lost 1 base to trimming and J lost 2 bases; unmatched junction nucleotides: 3. The length of the CDR3 is 15 residues. Written as DNA, the CDR3 is TGCGCCAGCAGCCAAGGGCGGGGGTCCACAGATACGCAGTATTTT. Residues: CASSQGRGSTDTQYF.

This clonotype has just one count. Just one base apart from a much larger clone, this may be a read error. This chain joins TRBV15 and TRBJ1-3; D possibly corresponds to TRBD1 (5 bases). This CDR3 spans 15 amino acids. Germline values: CDR1 LNHNV, CDR2 YYDKDF (reference sequence). CDR3 amino acids: CATSGDGTSGNTIYF. Written as DNA, the CDR3 is TGTGCCACCAGCGGAGATGGGACCTCTGGAAACACCATATATTTT.

There are a few counts of this clonotype. The chain joins TRBV28 to TRBJ1-1; 9 bases align to TRBD1. Trimming removed 5 bases from V and 8 bases from J; junction bases left unmatched: 12. Germline CDR1 and CDR2: MDHEN and SYDVKM. The CDR3 sequence is 15 residues long. DNA for the CDR3: TGTGCCAGCAGTCCCCTGGGACAGGGAACGATGGAAGCTTTCTTT. Protein sequence: CASSPLGQGTMEAFF.

This clonotype was observed a handful of times. This sequence joins TRBV5-1 and TRBJ1-1; no clear D gene. Between the trimmed V and J ends, which lost 0 bases and 1 base, there was a span of 7 bases. Germline CDR1 SGHRS, CDR2 YFSETQ. CDR3 length equals 14 residues. The CDR3 is CASSLEHQNTEAFF. The DNA of the CDR3 is TGCGCCAGCAGCTTGGAACACCAGAACACTGAAGCTTTCTTT.

On this clonotype itself: A much larger clone lies one base from this, so it may be a read error. V is TRBV9 and J is TRBJ2-2; D is unresolved. This CDR3 region has 15 residues. Germline CDR1 is SGDLS and CDR2 is YYNGEE. V lost 0 bases and J lost 4, with 10 bases in between. CDR3 nucleotides: TGTGCCAGCAGCGTAGGGGATCGGGTCACCGGGGAGCTGTTTTTT. Amino acids: CASSVGDRVTGELFF.

This clonotype was observed at least ten times. The chain carries TRBV5-1 and TRBJ2-3; 7 bases are a match to TRBD1. The length of the CDR3 is 18 residues. J was trimmed by 2 bases and V by 0 bases; bases with no gene match: 12. Germline CDR1 and CDR2: SGHRS and YFSETQ. CDR3 nucleotide sequence: TGCGCCAGCAGCTTGGATACGCTGGGGGACAGCCTCACAGATACGCAGTATTTT. Translation gives CASSLDTLGDSLTDTQYF.